The next 7 T cell receptor beta chains were all read from a single sample in a study of T cells generated in artificial thymic organoids. TCRalpha and TCRbeta libraries were amplified separately by semi-nested PCR with TRAC or TRBC reverse primers. TCRdb reprocessed the 5' RACE reads via MiXCR and lists one record per CDR3 protein. The sample contains 8,200 or so distinct CDR3 sequences, 20% to 30% of which appear only once. Organoids aggregated human HSPCs with DLL1-transduced murine MS5 stromal cells. FACS-sorted CD34+CD3- hematopoietic stem and progenitor cells, with residual T cells removed, seeded the organoids. Their antigens remain unidentified. Sequencing was carried out using naive CD8+ T cells grown in artificial thymic organoids from cord blood stem and progenitor cells. Subset in this sample: CD3+TCRalphabeta+CD8SP T cells; for blood, CD45RO-CCR7+ naive CD8+ T cells. These receptors all stem from a human donor who gave cord blood stem cells for thymic organoid culture, a cardiac surgery patient who gave postnatal thymus, or a blood donor (not recorded which).

This clonotype counts as medium-sized (0.01 to 0.1%). Here the CDR3 DNA reads TGCAGCGTTGCAGGGGTGGCCTACGAGCAGTACTTC. This codes for CSVAGVAYEQYF. V and J are TRBV29-1 and TRBJ2-7; D is possibly TRBD1 (6 bases). Trimming pared 4 bases from V and 2 bases from J, leaving 9 bases between. The germline V gene has CDR1 SQVTM and CDR2 ANQGSEA. The CDR3 runs 12 residues.

This clonotype turned up a few times. The rearrangement uses TRBV5-6 and TRBJ1-6, with no clear D. The length of the CDR3 is 13 residues. Trimming shortened V by 7 bases and J by 4 bases, and 9 bases separated the two germline ends. Germline V gives CDR1 SGHDT, CDR2 YYEEEE. The CDR3 region has the DNA TGTGCCAGCCATCGCCCGTATAATTCACCCCTCCACTTT. This translates into CASHRPYNSPLHF.

In regard to this clonotype: One junction end does not reproduce the germline sequence, and a read error may be involved. The V call is TRBV11-2, the J call TRBJ1-1, with TRBD1 matching over 7 bases. Per the germline V gene, CDR1 is SGHAT and CDR2 is FQNNGV. CDR3 size: 15 residues. This CDR3 is CASSFGGTENTEVFF. DNA for the CDR3: TGTGCCAGCAGCTTCGGTGGGACAGAGAACACGGAAGTTTTCTTT.

This chain joins TRBV7-9 and TRBJ2-2; no reliable D call. Germline values: CDR1 SEHNR, CDR2 FQNEAQ (reference sequence). The CDR3 sequence is 10 residues long. V was trimmed by 4 bases and J by 13 bases, leaving 7 bases between them. The CDR3 sequence: CASSSNVLFF. DNA of the CDR3: TGTGCCAGCAGCTCGAATGTGCTGTTTTTT.

The chain is built from TRBV9 and TRBJ2-6; D call uncertain. The CDR3 is 13 residues long. Trimming pared 3 bases from V and 0 bases from J, leaving 1 base between. CDR1 and CDR2 from the germline V gene are SGDLS and YYNGEE. CDR3 sequence: CASSGSGANVLTF. The CDR3 nucleotides are TGTGCCAGCAGCGGCTCTGGGGCCAACGTCCTGACTTTC.

As regards this clonotype: The junction does not match germline at one end; this may be a read error. V is TRBV7-7 and J is TRBJ2-2; 9 bases fit TRBD2. The CDR3 contains 15 residues. Germline lookup yields CDR1 SSHAT and CDR2 FNYEAQ (reference sequence). CDR3 loop: CASSLAGAHTGELLF. In DNA, the CDR3 is TGTGCTAGCAGCTTAGCGGGGGCACACACCGGGGAGCTGCTTTTT.

Only a few counts were recorded for this clonotype. The CDR3 here is CASSVGNYYGYTF. The CDR3 coding sequence is TGTGCCAGCAGCGTAGGGAATTACTATGGCTACACCTTC. J is TRBJ1-2 and V is TRBV9; D remains unclear. The germline V gene encodes CDR1 SGDLS and CDR2 YYNGEE. There are 13 residues in the CDR3. V lost 0 bases and J 3 bases, leaving 6 bases between the germline ends.